Included here is one T cell receptor (beta chain) sequence, with context. This sample is drawn from a study of blood T cell repertoires in COVID-19. The CDR3 extends over 12 amino acids. The protocol was immunoSEQ multiplex PCR, while the TCRdb copy is restricted to in-frame clones and leaves out a portion. The sample holds 150,000 to 200,000 clones, roughly 82% seen once. The receptor was derived from a woman aged 30 to 39 with acute or convalescent COVID-19. The chain recombines TRBV21-1 with TRBJ1-1. TRBV21-1 is deemed a pseudogene. Sequenced sample: peripheral blood. Written as DNA, the CDR3 is TGTGCCAGCACCAATAGAGCGGTTGAAGCTTTCTTT. Translated, it gives CASTNRAVEAFF.